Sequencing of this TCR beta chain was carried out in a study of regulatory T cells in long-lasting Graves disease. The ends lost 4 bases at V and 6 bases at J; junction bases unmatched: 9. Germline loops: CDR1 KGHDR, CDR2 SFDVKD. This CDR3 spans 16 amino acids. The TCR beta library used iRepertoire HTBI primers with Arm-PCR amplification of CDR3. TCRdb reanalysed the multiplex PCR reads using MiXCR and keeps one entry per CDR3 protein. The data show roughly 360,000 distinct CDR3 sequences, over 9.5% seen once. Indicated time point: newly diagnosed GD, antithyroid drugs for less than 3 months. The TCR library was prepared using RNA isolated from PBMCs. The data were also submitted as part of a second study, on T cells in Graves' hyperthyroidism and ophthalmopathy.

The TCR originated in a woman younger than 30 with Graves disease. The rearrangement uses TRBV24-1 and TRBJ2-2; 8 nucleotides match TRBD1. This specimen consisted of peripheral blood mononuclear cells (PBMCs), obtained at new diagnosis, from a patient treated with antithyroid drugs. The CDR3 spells CATSDPGTGIPGELFF. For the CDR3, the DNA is TGTGCCACCAGTGACCCCGGGACAGGAATACCCGGGGAGCTGTTTTTT.